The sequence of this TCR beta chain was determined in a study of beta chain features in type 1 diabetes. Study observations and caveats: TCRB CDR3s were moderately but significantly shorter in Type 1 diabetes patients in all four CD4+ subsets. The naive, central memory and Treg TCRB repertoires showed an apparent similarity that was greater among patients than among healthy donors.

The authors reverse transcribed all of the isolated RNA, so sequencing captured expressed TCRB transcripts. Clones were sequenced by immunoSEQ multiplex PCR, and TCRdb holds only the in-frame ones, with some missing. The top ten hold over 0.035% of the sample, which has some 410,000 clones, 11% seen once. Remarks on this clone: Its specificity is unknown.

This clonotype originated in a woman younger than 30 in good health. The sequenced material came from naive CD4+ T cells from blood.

CDR3 residues: CASNWADRDTQYF. The CDR3 DNA reads as TGTGCCAGCAACTGGGCGGACAGAGATACGCAGTATTTT. The J gene is TRBJ2-3, the V gene TRBV25-1; D is perhaps TRBD1 (6 bases). Deletions cut 7 bases from V and 5 bases from J, with 13 bases between. The CDR3 spans 13 residues. Germline CDR1 is MGHDK and CDR2 is SYGVNS.